This T cell receptor (beta chain) was observed in a study of blood T cell repertoires in COVID-19. The table came from immunoSEQ multiplex PCR; TCRdb's copy has only in-frame clones and leaves some out. The sample lists roughly 320,000 clones; roughly 86% were seen once. Trimming removed 4 bases from V and 7 bases from J, with 17 bases in between. The CDR3 sequence is 15 residues long. Germline V lookup: CDR1 LGHNA, CDR2 YSLEER. This clone was detected once. Sequencing was done on a sample of peripheral blood. This chain uses TRBV4-3 with TRBJ2-1; possibly TRBD2 for D (6 bases). This TCR was sampled from a man aged 70 or older with acute or convalescent COVID-19. The CDR3 DNA follows: TGCGCCAGCAGCCGTACTAGCAGCCCGGAGAATGAGCAGTTCTTC. Its translation is CASSRTSSPENEQFF.